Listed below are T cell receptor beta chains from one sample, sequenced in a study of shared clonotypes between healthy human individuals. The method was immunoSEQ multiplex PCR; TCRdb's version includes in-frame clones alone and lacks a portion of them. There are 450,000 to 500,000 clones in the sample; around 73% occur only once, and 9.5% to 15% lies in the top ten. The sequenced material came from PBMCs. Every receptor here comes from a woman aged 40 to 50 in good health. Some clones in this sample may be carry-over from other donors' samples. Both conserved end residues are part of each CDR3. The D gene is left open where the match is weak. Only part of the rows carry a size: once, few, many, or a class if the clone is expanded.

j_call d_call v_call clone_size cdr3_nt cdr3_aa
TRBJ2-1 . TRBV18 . TGTGCCAGCTCACCACTAGCGGCCAATGAGCAGTTCTTC CASSPLAANEQFF
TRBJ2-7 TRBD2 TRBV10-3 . TGTGCCATCAGTGAGTCCCAGCGGGGCACCTACGAGCAGTACTTC CAISESQRGTYEQYF
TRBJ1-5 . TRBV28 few TGTGCCAGCAGTTTCGGGGATAGCAATCAGCCCCAGCATTTT CASSFGDSNQPQHF
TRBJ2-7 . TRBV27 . TGTGCCAGTCCAGCACCGGGACGTCCTGCCTACGAGCAGTACTTC CASPAPGRPAYEQYF
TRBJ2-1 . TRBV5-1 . TGCGCCAGCAGCCTGGGACAGGTAACCCTAGCGGGTACTTACAATGAGCAGTTCTTC CASSLGQVTLAGTYNEQFF
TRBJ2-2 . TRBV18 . TGTGCCAGCTCCCGCACAGGGCCGAACACCGGGGAGCTGTTTTTT CASSRTGPNTGELFF
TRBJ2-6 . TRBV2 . TGTGCCAGCGAGCCCGACTCTGGGGCCAACGTCCTGACTTTC CASEPDSGANVLTF
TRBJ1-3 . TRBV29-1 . TGCAGCGGCCGGACAGCTTCTGGAAACACCATATATTTT CSGRTASGNTIYF
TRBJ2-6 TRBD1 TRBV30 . TGTGCCGGAGACAGGGGGCTCCTATCGGGCTCTGGGGCCAACGTCCTGACTTTC CAGDRGLLSGSGANVLTF
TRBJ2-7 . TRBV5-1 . TGCGCCAGCAGCTCTCCCCCCGAGGACGAGCAGTACTTC CASSSPPEDEQYF
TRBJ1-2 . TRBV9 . TGTGCCAGCAGCCCGGGGGGGCCTTGGGACTATGGCTACACCTTC CASSPGGPWDYGYTF
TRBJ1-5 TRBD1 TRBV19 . TGTGCCAGTACCTGGACAGGGGACCAGCCCCAGCATTTT CASTWTGDQPQHF
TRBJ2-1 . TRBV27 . TGTGCCAGCAGTTTAGCGGGGTACTACAATGAGCAGTTCTTC CASSLAGYYNEQFF
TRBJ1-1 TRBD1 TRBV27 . TGTGCCAGCAGTTTAAAGGGGGCGGCCACTGAAGCTTTCTTT CASSLKGAATEAFF
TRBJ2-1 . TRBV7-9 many TGTGCCAGCAGCCGCGGGGTGGGCGGGCCTAATGAGCAGTTCTTC CASSRGVGGPNEQFF
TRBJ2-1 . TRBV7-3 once TGTGCCAGCAGCCGAGGGTCGGATGAGCAGTTCTTC CASSRGSDEQFF
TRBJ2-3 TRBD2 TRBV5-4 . TGTGCCAGCAGCTTGGCCTCTAGCGGGAGCACAGATACGCAGTATTTT CASSLASSGSTDTQYF
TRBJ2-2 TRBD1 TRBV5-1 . TGCGCCAGCAGCCCGGACAGGGGGCGAGGCGGGGAGCTGTTTTTT CASSPDRGRGGELFF
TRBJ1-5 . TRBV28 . TGTGCCAGCAGTTTTTTCTCGACGGGGGATCAGCCCCAGCATTTT CASSFFSTGDQPQHF